One and the same sample provided the 9 T cell receptor beta chains below, sequenced in a study of shared clonotypes between healthy human individuals. Data came from immunoSEQ multiplex PCR; TCRdb stores just in-frame clones and leaves some out. The sample yields about 2 million clones, roughly 96% seen once. Sequences were obtained from naive CD4+ T cells sorted from blood. Documented subset: CD45RA+ positively selected. The source of these receptors is a man between 18 and 35 years old in good health.

V is TRBV6-1 and J is TRBJ2-1; 12 bases are shared with TRBD2. V was pared by 7 bases and J by 4 bases, with 5 bases of the junction left unmatched. Germline CDR1 and CDR2: MNHNS and SASEGT. This CDR3 spans 15 amino acids. Here the CDR3 reads CASITSGGLYNEQFF. The CDR3 DNA is TGTGCCAGCATCACTAGCGGGGGGTTATACAATGAGCAGTTCTTC.

This clone was counted a few times. The chain joins TRBV30 to TRBJ1-5, with 11 positions matching TRBD1. V gave up 1 base and J gave up 7 bases; unmatched junction bases: 6. The CDR3 contains 15 residues. Germline V gene data show CDR1 as GTSNPN and CDR2 as SVGIG (reference sequence). CDR3 residues: CAWSGGQGARQPQHF. The CDR3 nucleotides are TGTGCCTGGAGTGGTGGACAGGGGGCAAGGCAGCCCCAGCATTTT.

Note on this clone: The same CDR3 can be traced to other DNA sequences in this sample. This rearrangement joins TRBV9 to TRBJ2-5, with D unclear. Trimming took 0 bases from V and 1 from J, leaving 4 bases between them. CDR3 size: 13 residues. From germline, CDR1 is SGDLS and CDR2 YYNGEE. CDR3 sequence (DNA): TGTGCCAGCAGCGTAGGCATCCAAGAGACCCAGTACTTC. Its protein product is CASSVGIQETQYF.

The genes are TRBV10-3 and TRBJ2-7; 9 bases are a match to TRBD2. The CDR3 runs 16 residues. The trim removed 3 bases at V and 4 bases at J, leaving 10 bases unmatched. CDR1 and CDR2 from the germline V gene are ENHRY and SYGVKD. The CDR3 sequence: CAISDLWAGGWYEQYF. CDR3 nucleotides: TGTGCCATCAGTGACCTCTGGGCGGGAGGGTGGTACGAGCAGTACTTC.

V and J are TRBV5-3 and TRBJ1-1; tentatively, D is TRBD1 (5 bases). TRBV5-3 counts as an open reading frame of uncertain function. Trimming cost V 4 bases and J 2 bases, with 12 bases left between them. The CDR3 spans 14 residues. As DNA, the CDR3 is TGTGCCAGAAGCCCGGGGGGGTGTAACACTGAAGCTTTCTTT. It is translated as CARSPGGCNTEAFF.

The chain recombines TRBV27 with TRBJ1-6; D ambiguous. The germline V gene encodes CDR1 MNHEY and CDR2 SMNVEV (reference sequence). The V end was cut by 2 bases, the J end by 7 bases, with 27 bases between. This CDR3 has 20 residues. CDR3 residues: CASSLISPTQAVRPNSPLHF. For the CDR3, the DNA is TGTGCCAGCAGTTTAATTTCCCCAACCCAGGCCGTTCGCCCCAATTCACCCCTCCACTTT.

V is TRBV6-5 and J is TRBJ1-2, with 7 bases matching TRBD1. V was clipped by 5 bases and J by 5 bases; unmatched bases: 8. The CDR3 is made up of 14 amino acids. In germline, CDR1 is MNHEY, CDR2 SVGAGI. The CDR3 nucleotides are TGTGCCAGCAGTCCACCCGGGACAGTATATGGCTACACCTTC. Protein sequence: CASSPPGTVYGYTF.

A note on this clone: The sample has other DNA sequences that encode this CDR3 too. CDR3 in amino acids: CASSRDLNTEAFF. CDR3 in DNA: TGTGCCAGCAGCAGAGATTTGAACACTGAAGCTTTCTTT. The chain uses TRBV5-4 and TRBJ1-1; D unresolved. The CDR3 loop spans 13 amino acids. Trimming stripped 4 bases from V and 0 bases from J, with 7 bases between. CDR1 is SGHNT and CDR2 is YYREEE in the germline V gene (reference sequence). Full variable domain (rest looked up from reference TRBV5-4 and TRBJ1-1): ETGVTQSPTHLIKTRGQQVTLRCSSQSGHNTVSWYQQALGQGPQFIFQYYREEENGRGNFPPRFSGLQFPNYSSELNVNALELDDSALYLCASSRDLNTEAFFGQGTRLTVV.

CDR3 in amino acids: CASSSWTGGGADTQYF. The CDR3 region has the DNA TGCGCCAGCAGCTCATGGACTGGTGGGGGCGCAGATACGCAGTATTTT. V usage is TRBV5-1 and J usage is TRBJ2-3, with D tentatively TRBD1 (6 bases). The CDR3 consists of 16 residues. V lost 3 bases and J lost 4, with 18 bases in between. Germline loops: CDR1 SGHRS, CDR2 YFSETQ.